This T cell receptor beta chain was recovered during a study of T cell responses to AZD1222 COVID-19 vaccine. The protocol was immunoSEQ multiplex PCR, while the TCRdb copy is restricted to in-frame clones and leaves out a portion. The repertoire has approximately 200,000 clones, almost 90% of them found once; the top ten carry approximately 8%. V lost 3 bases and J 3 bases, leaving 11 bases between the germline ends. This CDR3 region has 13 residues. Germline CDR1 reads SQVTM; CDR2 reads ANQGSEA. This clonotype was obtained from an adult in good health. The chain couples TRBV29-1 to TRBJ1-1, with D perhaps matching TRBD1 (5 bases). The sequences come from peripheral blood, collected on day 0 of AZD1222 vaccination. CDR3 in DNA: TGCAGCGTTGAGGCTTTGGGGGACACTGAAGCTTTCTTT. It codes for CSVEALGDTEAFF.